Below are 6 T cell receptor beta chains sequenced from a single sample in a study of T-cell reconstitution after alpha-beta-depleted transplantation in children. The TCRbeta library was prepared with unique molecular identifiers. MiXCR, run by TCRdb on the PCR reads, gives a single entry per CDR3 protein. The data show about 500,000 distinct CDR3 sequences, with about 31% seen just once and 2% to 2.5% held by the top ten. Material: PBMCs from the stem cell graft donor, obtained from the stem cell graft. The source is a human donor who donated a stem cell graft to a child with aplastic anemia.

This clonotype has a handful of counts. V is TRBV20-1 and J is TRBJ2-1; no definite D call. Germline V gene sequence: CDR1 DFQATT, CDR2 SNEGSKA (reference sequence). V was cut by 5 bases and J by 6 bases, with 23 bases left in between. The CDR3 is 16 amino acids. The CDR3 DNA reads TGCAGTGCTTCTACTCCCGAACCGGGCAAAACCAATGAGCAGTTCTTC. Its translation is CSASTPEPGKTNEQFF.

The chain combines TRBV11-1 with TRBJ2-1; D tentatively reads TRBD1 or TRBD2 (5 bases each). Trimming stripped 1 base from V and 0 bases from J, with 16 bases between. The CDR3 is made up of 18 amino acids. CDR1 and CDR2 from the germline V gene are SGHAT and FQDESV (reference sequence). CDR3 coding DNA: TGTGCCAGCAGCTTAGTAGTAGTAGAGGGGAGCTCCTACAATGAGCAGTTCTTC. The encoded protein is CASSLVVVEGSSYNEQFF.

In its sample, this clonotype was seen a few times. V usage is TRBV20-1 and J usage is TRBJ1-1, with TRBD1 matching 9 bases. The length of the CDR3 is 16 residues. From germline, CDR1 is DFQATT and CDR2 SNEGSKA (reference sequence). After removal of 3 bases from V and 1 base from J, the junction contained 9 bases not matched to a gene. The DNA of the CDR3 is TGCAGTGCTAGGCCGGACAGGGGTTCGAGGAACACTGAAGCTTTCTTT. As protein: CSARPDRGSRNTEAFF.

The rearrangement uses TRBV7-2 and TRBJ2-1; maybe TRBD2 (5 bases). V lost 5 bases to trimming and J lost 10 bases, with 9 bases between them. This CDR3 contains 11 residues. The germline V gene has CDR1 SGHTA and CDR2 FQGNSA. As DNA, the CDR3 is TGTGCCAGCAGCCGAGCGGCAGAGCAGTTCTTC. It specifies CASSRAAEQFF.

There are a few counts of this clonotype. An end of the junction differs from the germline gene, which may be a read error. This chain joins TRBV12-3 or TRBV12-4 and TRBJ2-1; D is undetermined. This CDR3 is 11 amino acids long. Here the CDR3 DNA reads TGTGCCAGCAGTTTAATAGATGAGTGGGTCTTC. Translation gives CASSLIDEWVF.

The gene calls are TRBV7-2 and TRBJ1-1; TRBD1 might be the D (6 bases). The CDR3 runs 16 residues. V dropped 0 bases and J dropped 3 bases, with 14 bases sitting between them. Per the germline V gene, CDR1 is SGHTA and CDR2 is FQGNSA. CDR3 sequence reads: CASSLARGLGYTEAFF. The CDR3 DNA reads TGTGCCAGCAGCTTAGCTCGGGGGCTCGGTTACACTGAAGCTTTCTTT.